The source of this T cell receptor beta chain is a study of HIV-infected patients and healthy controls. TCRdb passed the 5' RACE reads through MiXCR, listing each CDR3 protein once. The sample includes 60,000 to 70,000 distinct CDR3 sequences, 15% to 20% of them seen just once. This clonotype was observed many times. Sample: CD4+ T cells from blood. The TCR sequence derives from a human donor in good health.

CDR3 residues: CAPSQTSGRRETQYF. The CDR3 region has the DNA TGTGCCCCCTCCCAAACTAGCGGGAGGCGGGAGACCCAGTACTTC. The V call is TRBV24-1, the J call TRBJ2-5, with 12 bases fitting TRBD2. J was trimmed by 5 bases and V by 12 bases; bases with no gene match: 12. This CDR3 has 15 amino acids. CDR1 KGHDR and CDR2 SFDVKD come from the germline V gene.